This passage covers 20 T cell receptor beta chains from one sample sequenced in a study of T-cell memory formation after mild COVID-19. TCRdb itself ran the 5' RACE reads through MiXCR, one entry per CDR3 protein. This sample has 450,000 to 700,000 distinct CDR3 sequences; roughly 18% occur once, and the top ten carry around 12%. The sequenced sample was PBMCs or a T cell subset sorted from them (not recorded which). The receptors shown here come from an adult woman who had mild COVID-19 (a few samples of this study predate the infection). Cell type and time point are not known.

This clonotype was counted between two and nine times. The chain combines TRBV3-1 with TRBJ2-1; TRBD2 matches at 7 bases. Per the germline V gene, CDR1 is LGHDT and CDR2 is YNNKEL (reference sequence). The CDR3 loop spans 15 amino acids. V dropped 4 bases and J dropped 3; count of bases not matched to a gene: 6. The CDR3 region has the DNA TGTGCCAGCAGCCCCCCTCTAGCGGTCTACAATGAGCAGTTCTTC. Residues: CASSPPLAVYNEQFF.

This chain connects TRBV24-1 to TRBJ2-3; 7 bases map to TRBD2. Per the germline V gene, CDR1 is KGHDR and CDR2 is SFDVKD. The V segment lost 4 bases and the J segment 6 bases; nucleotides outside the gene matches: 6. The CDR3 loop spans 14 amino acids. The CDR3 here is CATSEAGRADTQYF. The CDR3 DNA is TGTGCCACCAGTGAAGCGGGAAGGGCGGATACGCAGTATTTT.

This clonotype turned up a few times. This chain uses TRBV27 with TRBJ2-7; D is possibly TRBD1 (5 bases). Trimming removed 8 bases from V and 1 base from J, with 15 bases in between. Looked up from germline, CDR1 is MNHEY and CDR2 is SMNVEV (reference sequence). The length of the CDR3 is 14 residues. CDR3 sequence: CASALIRDSYEQYF. CDR3 nucleotides: TGTGCCAGCGCATTGATCAGGGATTCCTACGAGCAGTACTTC.

The chain combines TRBV5-1 with TRBJ1-1; possible D gene TRBD1, 5 bases. Germline V gene lookup returns CDR1 SGHRS and CDR2 YFSETQ. Between the trimmed V and J ends, which lost 4 bases and 5 bases, there was a span of 15 bases. This CDR3 is built from 14 residues. The CDR3 region is CASSPWGRDTEAFF. CDR3 bases: TGCGCCAGCAGCCCATGGGGCAGGGATACTGAAGCTTTCTTT.

The sample holds a few counts of this clonotype. The rearrangement links TRBV30 to TRBJ2-2; no reliable D call. This CDR3 has 13 residues. Germline V lookup: CDR1 GTSNPN, CDR2 SVGIG (reference sequence). V was trimmed by 3 bases and J by 5 bases, leaving 10 bases between them. DNA for the CDR3: TGTGCCTGGAGCAGAGGACGGACCGGGGAGCTGTTTTTT. Translating gives CAWSRGRTGELFF.

In this sample, this clonotype turned up a few times. The chain carries TRBV2 and TRBJ1-5, with TRBD1 matching over 8 bases. Germline CDR1 is SNHLY and CDR2 is FYNNEI. The CDR3 length is 14 residues. J gave up 6 bases and V 4 bases, and 5 bases lay outside the gene matches. For the CDR3, the DNA is TGTGCCAGCAGTGGGGGACAGGCTGGTCAGCCCCAGCATTTT. This sequence encodes CASSGGQAGQPQHF.

This chain connects TRBV30 to TRBJ2-7, with 8 bases lining up with TRBD1. There are 12 residues in the CDR3. The germline V gene has CDR1 GTSNPN and CDR2 SVGIG (reference sequence). V shed 4 bases and J 6 bases; nucleotides not matched to a gene: 5. The CDR3 loop reads CAWTTGGGEQYF. The CDR3 coding sequence is TGTGCCTGGACCACAGGGGGAGGCGAGCAGTACTTC.

This chain uses TRBV20-1 with TRBJ1-5; D unresolved. The CDR3 consists of 13 residues. V was cut by 6 bases and J by 7 bases, with 16 bases left in between. CDR1 is DFQATT and CDR2 is SNEGSKA in the germline V gene (reference sequence). DNA of the CDR3: TGCAGTGCAACGACCCGAGGCGTCCAGCCCCAGCATTTT. Its translation is CSATTRGVQPQHF.

This clonotype was seen more than once but under ten times. The V gene is TRBV30, the J gene TRBJ2-4; tentatively, D is TRBD2 (6 bases). Germline V gives CDR1 GTSNPN, CDR2 SVGIG (reference sequence). This CDR3 is built from 14 residues. With 1 base removed from V and 8 bases from J, the gap between germline ends came to 15 bases. The CDR3 protein is CAWSGAFWRDIQYF. The CDR3 region has the DNA TGTGCCTGGAGTGGGGCCTTTTGGAGGGACATTCAGTACTTC.

The chain is built from TRBV6-5 and TRBJ2-7; D possibly matches TRBD1 or TRBD2 (5 bases each). The germline V gene encodes CDR1 MNHEY and CDR2 SVGAGI. V was clipped by 8 bases and J by 6 bases, with 17 bases between them. The CDR3 has 13 amino acids. The CDR3 loop is CASVPRGSFEQYF. In DNA, the CDR3 is TGTGCCAGCGTGCCGAGGGGCTCTTTCGAGCAGTACTTC.

V usage is TRBV18 and J usage is TRBJ2-3; 8 bases are a match to TRBD2. Germline CDR1 and CDR2: KGHSH and LQKENI. The CDR3 length is 14 residues. Trimming at V came to 3 bases and at J to 2 bases, leaving 1 base not matched to a gene. The CDR3 nucleotides are TGTGCCAGCTCACCTAGCGGGAACACAGATACGCAGTATTTT. Its protein is CASSPSGNTDTQYF.

The genes are TRBV7-9 and TRBJ2-4, with D uncertain. CDR3 size: 13 residues. CDR1 is SEHNR, CDR2 FQNEAQ, per germline (reference sequence). Trimming took 5 bases from V and 7 from J, leaving 12 bases between them. CDR3 protein: CASSHLSGNIQYF. The CDR3 bases are TGTGCCAGCAGCCATCTGTCTGGGAACATTCAGTACTTC.

This clonotype was seen only a few times. This chain uses TRBV19 with TRBJ2-7; D possibly matches TRBD1 or TRBD2 (5 bases each). The CDR3 loop spans 15 amino acids. CDR1 is LNHDA, CDR2 SQIVND, per germline (reference sequence). Trimming removed 3 bases at V and 4 bases at J, with 16 bases between. The CDR3 nucleotides read TGTGCCAGTAGTATTTATCGGGACCAGTTATACGAGCAGTACTTC. This codes for CASSIYRDQLYEQYF.

The J gene is TRBJ1-4, the V gene TRBV5-1; TRBD1 is a possible D gene (5 bases). From germline, CDR1 is SGHRS and CDR2 YFSETQ. Trimming took off 1 base at V and 7 bases at J, with 14 bases between the two ends. The CDR3 runs 15 residues. The CDR3: CASSLTRDESEKLFF. The CDR3 coding sequence is TGCGCCAGCAGCTTGACACGGGACGAATCTGAAAAACTGTTTTTT. Based on the CDR3 plus reference TRBV5-1 and TRBJ1-4, the full variable domain is KAGVTQTPRYLIKTRGQQVTLSCSPISGHRSVSWYQQTPGQGLQFLFEYFSETQRNKGNFPGRFSGRQFSNSRSEMNVSTLELGDSALYLCASSLTRDESEKLFFGSGTQLSVL.

This chain joins TRBV27 and TRBJ2-3, with TRBD2 as a possible D gene (5 bases). V lost 5 bases to trimming and J lost 4 bases, with 19 bases between them. CDR1 and CDR2 from the germline V gene are MNHEY and SMNVEV (reference sequence). The CDR3 totals 16 residues. The CDR3 DNA follows: TGTGCCAGCAGTCCACGGACTCCCGGTGCATCAGATACGCAGTATTTT. Protein: CASSPRTPGASDTQYF.

The chain links TRBV20-1 to TRBJ1-1; D remains ambiguous. V lost 1 base to trimming and J lost 0 bases, with 9 bases between them. Germline CDR1 is DFQATT and CDR2 is SNEGSKA (reference sequence). The CDR3 is 14 amino acids. The chain's CDR3 is CSARVRTVNTEAFF. The CDR3 DNA reads as TGCAGTGCTAGAGTTAGGACGGTGAACACTGAAGCTTTCTTT.

This clonotype appeared a few times. The J gene is TRBJ1-6, the V gene TRBV11-2, with 11 bases identical to TRBD1. This CDR3 has 15 amino acids. The junction had 3 bases not matched to a gene; V was cut back by 4 bases and J by 7 bases. Germline CDR1 and CDR2: SGHAT and FQNNGV. CDR3 sequence: CASSWGQGENSPLHF. The CDR3 DNA reads TGTGCCAGCAGCTGGGGACAGGGGGAGAATTCACCCCTCCACTTT. The whole variable domain, filled in from reference TRBV11-2 and TRBJ1-6, reads EAGVAQSPRYKIIEKRQSVAFWCNPISGHATLYWYQQILGQGPKLLIQFQNNGVVDDSQLPKDRFSAERLKGVDSTLKIQPAKLEDSAVYLCASSWGQGENSPLHFGNGTRLTVT.

The V and J genes are TRBV9 and TRBJ2-3; TRBD2 agrees at 10 bases. There are 16 residues in the CDR3. The germline V gene encodes CDR1 SGDLS and CDR2 YYNGEE. Trimming removed 0 bases from V and 6 bases from J; junction bases left unmatched: 7. CDR3 sequence (DNA): TGTGCCAGCAGCGTAGTCCCTAGCGGGAGCGAGGATACGCAGTATTTT. This encodes CASSVVPSGSEDTQYF.

This clonotype showed up just a few times. V usage is TRBV20-1 and J usage is TRBJ1-2, with a possible D match to TRBD1 (5 bases). Germline lookup yields CDR1 DFQATT and CDR2 SNEGSKA (reference sequence). This CDR3 comprises 12 residues. Trimming pared 6 bases from V and 4 bases from J, leaving 12 bases between. For the CDR3, the DNA is TGCAGTGCCCTGGGGGTACTCTATGGCTACACCTTC. It translates to CSALGVLYGYTF.

The chain combines TRBV27 with TRBJ2-1; D remains ambiguous. The CDR3 consists of 15 residues. Germline CDR1 and CDR2: MNHEY and SMNVEV (reference sequence). V shed 5 bases and J shed 0 bases, with 11 bases lying between them. CDR3 DNA: TGTGCCAGCAGTCCTACCTATCCCTCCTACAATGAGCAGTTCTTC. It specifies CASSPTYPSYNEQFF.